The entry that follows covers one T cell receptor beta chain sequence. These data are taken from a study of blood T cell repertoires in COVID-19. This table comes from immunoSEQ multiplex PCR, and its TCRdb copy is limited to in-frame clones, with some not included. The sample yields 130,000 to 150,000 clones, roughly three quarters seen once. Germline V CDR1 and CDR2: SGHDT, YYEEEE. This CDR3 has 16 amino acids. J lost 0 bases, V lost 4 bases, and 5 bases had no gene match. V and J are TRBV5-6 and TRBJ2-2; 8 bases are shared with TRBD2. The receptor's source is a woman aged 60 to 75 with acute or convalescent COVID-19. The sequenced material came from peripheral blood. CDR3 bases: TGTGCCAGCAGCCTTAGCGGGGCCGCGAACACCGGGGAGCTGTTTTTT. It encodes CASSLSGAANTGELFF.